This TCR beta chain appears in the sequencing data of a study of T cell clonotyping in hematopoietic cell transplantation. Germline-derived CDR1 and CDR2 are LNHDA and SQIVND (reference sequence). Unmatched junction bases numbered 6, after V lost 1 base and J lost 6 bases. The CDR3 extends over 16 amino acids. Study outcomes and limitations: Without cell sorting, CD4 versus CD8 contributions remain unresolved. Broader posttransplant TCR repertoire diversity was predicted by graft donor and pretransplant recipient Inverse Simpson Index values.

Of note for this clone: What it binds is unknown.

Sequencing was performed with immunoSEQ multiplex PCR; in TCRdb, only in-frame clones are kept and a portion is missing. Among about 41,000 clones listed, about 95% were seen once. The clonotype originates from a man aged 25 to 45 in good health. Some clones in this sample may be carry-over from other donors' samples. The chain carries TRBV19 and TRBJ1-6; 7 nucleotides agree with TRBD1. The sample comprised peripheral blood mononuclear cells. CDR3 protein: CASSIAGDSPNSPLHF. In DNA, the CDR3 is TGTGCCAGTAGTATAGCGGGGGACAGCCCTAATTCACCCCTCCACTTT. The whole variable domain, filled in from reference TRBV19 and TRBJ1-6, reads DGGITQSPKYLFRKEGQNVTLSCEQNLNHDAMYWYRQDPGQGLRLIYYSQIVNDFQKGDIAEGYSVSREKKESFPLTVTSAQKNPTAFYLCASSIAGDSPNSPLHFGNGTRLTVT.